Following are 5 T cell receptor beta chains from one sample sequenced in a study of T-cell reconstitution after alpha-beta-depleted transplantation in children. A TCRbeta library incorporating unique molecular identifiers was prepared. MiXCR was run by TCRdb on the PCR reads, yielding one entry per CDR3 protein. The sample consists of about 100,000 distinct CDR3 sequences, 7% to 8% of them appearing once. The specimen was PBMCs, collected before TCRalphabeta/CD19-depleted stem cell transplant. Every receptor here comes from a boy aged 2 to 10 with acute lymphoblastic leukemia, due to receive a stem cell transplant.

This clonotype occurred a few times. The chain has TRBV3-1 and TRBJ2-1; 9 bases line up with TRBD1. V lost 3 bases and J lost 7; bases outside the gene matches: 4. CDR1 and CDR2 (germline): LGHDT, YNNKEL (reference sequence). This CDR3 spans 14 amino acids. The CDR3 DNA follows: TGTGCCAGCAGCCACGGGGACAGGGATAATGAGCAGTTCTTC. The encoded protein is CASSHGDRDNEQFF.

As concerns this clonotype: A much larger clone differs from this one at a single base, so this may be a read error. The V gene is TRBV11-2, the J gene TRBJ1-2; D is perhaps TRBD1 (5 bases). Germline loops: CDR1 SGHAT, CDR2 FQNNGV. This CDR3 contains 14 residues. In DNA, the CDR3 is TGTGCCAGCAACTTATCCAGGCAGGGCTATGGCTACACCTTC. This translates into CASNLSRQGYGYTF.

This clonotype was counted ten times or more. J is TRBJ2-1 and V is TRBV7-6; D perhaps matches TRBD2 (6 bases). The CDR3 is 14 residues long. V lost 1 base and J lost 7, with 11 bases in between. CDR1 and CDR2 (germline): SGHVS, FNYEAQ. CDR3 amino acids: CASSLDPGRNEQFF. The CDR3 DNA is TGTGCCAGCAGCTTAGATCCAGGGAGGAATGAGCAGTTCTTC.

A remark on this clonotype: The junction differs from germline at one of its ends, possibly a read error. The chain has TRBV7-9 and TRBJ1-2, with D possibly TRBD1 on 5 matching bases. Germline V lookup: CDR1 SEHNR, CDR2 FQNEAQ (reference sequence). CDR3 length: 13 amino acids. The CDR3 loop is CASSPQGLQGFTF. CDR3 nucleotides: TGTGCCAGCAGCCCCCAGGGATTGCAGGGCTTCACCTTC.

A few counts support this clonotype. V usage is TRBV2 and J usage is TRBJ2-5; TRBD2 matches at 13 bases. Per germline, CDR1 SNHLY and CDR2 FYNNEI. The CDR3 length is 13 residues. The V and J ends lost 6 bases and 5 bases, in that order; junction bases with no gene match: 0. Written as DNA, the CDR3 is TGTGCCAGCAGGACTAGCGGGAGGGAGACCCAGTACTTC. Its protein is CASRTSGRETQYF. The full variable domain, rest sourced from reference TRBV2 and TRBJ2-5, is EPEVTQTPSHQVTQMGQEVILRCVPISNHLYFYWYRQILGQKVEFLVSFYNNEISEKSEIFDDQFSVERPDGSNFTLKIRSTKLEDSAMYFCASRTSGRETQYFGPGTRLLVL.